Presented here are 6 T cell receptor beta chains from one specimen sequenced in a study of cytomegalovirus exposure and HLA in healthy donors. This PCR relied on a set of 60 Vbeta primers and 13 Jbeta primers. Libraries were prepared by immunoSEQ multiplex PCR; TCRdb keeps only in-frame clonotypes and omits some of them. The data show roughly 180,000 clones, with roughly 80% seen just once and approximately 2.6% held by the top ten. Sequences were obtained from PBMCs. These receptors originate from a female donor in good health and CMV-seronegative.

In its sample, this clone was seen a few times. V is TRBV7-3 and J is TRBJ2-4, with 10 positions matching TRBD2. Trimming removed 6 bases from V and 5 bases from J; junction bases left unmatched: 7. The length of the CDR3 is 15 residues. The germline V gene encodes CDR1 SGHTA and CDR2 FQGTGA. The CDR3 bases are TGTGCCAGCAGAGACAGACTAGCGGGCCAAAACATTCAGTACTTC. It codes for CASRDRLAGQNIQYF.

The chain carries TRBV5-1 and TRBJ1-1; tentatively, D is TRBD1 (6 bases). Germline V gives CDR1 SGHRS, CDR2 YFSETQ. Trimming left V 5 bases short and J 5 bases short, with 19 bases between. This CDR3 is 15 amino acids long. The CDR3 DNA follows: TGCGCCAGCAGTCCTGGGGGGGGCCTGTGGACTGAAGCTTTCTTT. This sequence encodes CASSPGGGLWTEAFF.

The V and J genes are TRBV6-1 and TRBJ1-5; possibly TRBD1 for D (5 bases). Germline V gives CDR1 MNHNS, CDR2 SASEGT. V lost 1 base and J lost 0, with 13 bases in between. The CDR3 covers 17 residues. CDR3 protein: CASSEVSQGLSNQPQHF. In DNA form, the CDR3 reads TGTGCCAGCAGTGAAGTCAGCCAGGGTCTTAGCAATCAGCCCCAGCATTTT.

The rearrangement links TRBV7-9 to TRBJ1-2; 10 bases align to TRBD1. The length of the CDR3 is 14 residues. V trimming: 5 bases; J trimming: 7 bases; junction bases outside the gene matches: 7. The germline V gene has CDR1 SEHNR and CDR2 FQNEAQ (reference sequence). CDR3 in amino acids: CASSHPDRGGGYTF. CDR3 DNA: TGTGCCAGCAGCCACCCGGACAGGGGGGGTGGCTACACCTTC. Complete variable domain (other parts from reference TRBV7-9 and TRBJ1-2): DTGVSQNPRHKITKRGQNVTFRCDPISEHNRLYWYRQTLGQGPEFLTYFQNEAQLEKSRLLSDRFSAERPKGSFSTLEIQRTEQGDSAMYLCASSHPDRGGGYTFGSGTRLTVV.

The chain employs TRBV2 and TRBJ2-1, with 14 positions matching TRBD2. V shed 6 bases and J 8 bases; nucleotides not matched to a gene: 3. Germline CDR1 is SNHLY and CDR2 is FYNNEI. There are 14 residues in the CDR3. DNA for the CDR3: TGTGCCAGCAGGGGGACTAGCGGGGGCGATGAGCAGTTCTTC. This gives the protein CASRGTSGGDEQFF.

This clone turned up a few times. The chain joins TRBV25-1 to TRBJ2-3, with a possible D match to TRBD1 (5 bases). This CDR3 has 12 residues. V was trimmed by 3 bases and J by 11 bases, leaving 12 bases between them. Germline-derived CDR1 and CDR2 are MGHDK and SYGVNS. The CDR3 DNA sequence: TGTGCCAGCAGTGAGGTAAGGGGCGGGCAGTATTTT. This encodes CASSEVRGGQYF.